This T cell receptor beta chain derives from a study of technical replicates of blood from a handful of donors. Sequenced by immunoSEQ multiplex PCR; TCRdb stores in-frame clones only, minus some. The sample records around 80,000 clones, around nine tenths being singletons. Comments on this clone: The junction shows a germline mismatch at one end, possibly a read error.

Germline loops: CDR1 SEHNR, CDR2 FQNEAQ (reference sequence). CDR3 length: 14 residues. The source of this sequence is a human donor in good health. The sample comprised T cells isolated from PBMCs. The J gene is TRBJ1-2, the V gene TRBV7-9, with 7 bases identical to TRBD1. The DNA for the CDR3 is TGTGCCAGCAGCCTAGCGGGGACAGTGCATGGCTACACCTTC. Translating it yields CASSLAGTVHGYTF. The variable domain in full, with the rest retrieved from reference TRBV7-9 and TRBJ1-2, is DTGVSQNPRHKITKRGQNVTFRCDPISEHNRLYWYRQTLGQGPEFLTYFQNEAQLEKSRLLSDRFSAERPKGSFSTLEIQRTEQGDSAMYLCASSLAGTVHGYTFGSGTRLTVV.